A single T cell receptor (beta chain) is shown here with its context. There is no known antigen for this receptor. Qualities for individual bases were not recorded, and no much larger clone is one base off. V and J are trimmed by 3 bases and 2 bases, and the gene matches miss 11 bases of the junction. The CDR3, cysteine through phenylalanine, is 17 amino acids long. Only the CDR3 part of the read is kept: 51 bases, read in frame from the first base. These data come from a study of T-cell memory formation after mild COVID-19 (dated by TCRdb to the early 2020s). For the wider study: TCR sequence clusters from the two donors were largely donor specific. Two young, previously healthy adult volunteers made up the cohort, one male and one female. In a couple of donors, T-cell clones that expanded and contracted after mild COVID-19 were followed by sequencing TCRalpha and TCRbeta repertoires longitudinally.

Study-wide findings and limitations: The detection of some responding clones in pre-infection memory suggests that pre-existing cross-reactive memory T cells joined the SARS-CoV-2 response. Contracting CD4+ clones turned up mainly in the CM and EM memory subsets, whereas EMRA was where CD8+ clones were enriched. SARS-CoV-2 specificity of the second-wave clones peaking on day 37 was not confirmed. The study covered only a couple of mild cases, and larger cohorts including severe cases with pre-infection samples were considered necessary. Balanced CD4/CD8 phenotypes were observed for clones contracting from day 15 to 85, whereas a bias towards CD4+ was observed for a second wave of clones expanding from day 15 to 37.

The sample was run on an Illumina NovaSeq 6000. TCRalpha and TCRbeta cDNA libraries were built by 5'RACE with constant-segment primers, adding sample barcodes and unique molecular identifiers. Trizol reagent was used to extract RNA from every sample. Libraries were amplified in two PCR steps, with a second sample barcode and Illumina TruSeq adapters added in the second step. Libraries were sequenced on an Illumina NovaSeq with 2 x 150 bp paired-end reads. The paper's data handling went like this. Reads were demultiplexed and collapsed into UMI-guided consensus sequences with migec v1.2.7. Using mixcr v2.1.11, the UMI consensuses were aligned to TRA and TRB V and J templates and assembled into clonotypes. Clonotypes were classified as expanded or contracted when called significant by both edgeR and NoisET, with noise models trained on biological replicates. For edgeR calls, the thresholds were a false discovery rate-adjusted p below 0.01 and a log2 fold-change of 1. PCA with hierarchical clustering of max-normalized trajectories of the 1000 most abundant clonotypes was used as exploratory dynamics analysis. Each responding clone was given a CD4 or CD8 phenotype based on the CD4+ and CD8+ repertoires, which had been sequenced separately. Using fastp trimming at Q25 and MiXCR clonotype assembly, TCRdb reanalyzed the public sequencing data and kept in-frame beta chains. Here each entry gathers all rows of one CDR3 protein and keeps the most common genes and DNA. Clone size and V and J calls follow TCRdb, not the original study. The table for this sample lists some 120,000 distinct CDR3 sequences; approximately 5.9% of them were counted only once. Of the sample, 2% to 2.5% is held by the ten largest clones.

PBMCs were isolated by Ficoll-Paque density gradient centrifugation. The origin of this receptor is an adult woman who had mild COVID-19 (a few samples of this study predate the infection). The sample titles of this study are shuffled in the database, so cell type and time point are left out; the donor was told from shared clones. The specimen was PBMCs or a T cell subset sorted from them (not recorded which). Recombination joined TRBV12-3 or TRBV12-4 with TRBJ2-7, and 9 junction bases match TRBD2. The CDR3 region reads CASSLRLAGKQTYEQYF. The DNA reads TGTGCCAGCAGTTTGCGGCTAGCGGGAAAGCAGACCTACGAGCAGTACTTC.